The next 18 T cell receptor beta chains were all read from a single sample in a study of long-term antiretroviral therapy in people with HIV. Runs used v3.0 of the immunoSEQ assay and were done at survey level. Repertoires were generated with immunoSEQ multiplex PCR, while TCRdb's copy carries only in-frame clones and drops some. Of some 15,000 clones listed, approximately 84% are singletons. This material consisted of unsorted PBMCs, taken roughly 1.3 years before starting antiretroviral therapy. The receptors shown here come from a young man with HIV.

The chain combines TRBV4-3 with TRBJ1-2, with D perhaps TRBD1 (6 bases). CDR3 size: 17 residues. Germline CDR1 LGHNA, CDR2 YSLEER. The V and J ends lost 7 bases and 2 bases respectively, with 23 bases between them. The CDR3 protein is CASTSGSTSGANYGYTF. The CDR3 region has the DNA TGCGCCAGCACCAGTGGATCGACGTCAGGGGCGAACTATGGCTACACCTTC.

This sequence joins TRBV5-1 and TRBJ1-1; weak D call: TRBD1 (5 bases). CDR1 SGHRS and CDR2 YFSETQ come from the germline V gene. This CDR3 comprises 13 residues. V lost 3 bases, J lost 9 bases, and 15 bases lay in between. This CDR3 is CASSSTAGAKAFF. CDR3 DNA: TGCGCCAGCAGCTCTACGGCCGGGGCGAAAGCTTTCTTT.

The rearrangement links TRBV25-1 to TRBJ1-2; 9 bases match TRBD1. The CDR3 length is 14 residues. Germline V gene lookup returns CDR1 MGHDK and CDR2 SYGVNS. With V trimmed by 6 bases and J by 8 bases, 10 bases remained unmatched. CDR3 amino acids: CASRAMTDRGGYTF. CDR3 DNA: TGTGCCAGCAGGGCAATGACCGACAGGGGGGGCTACACCTTC.

This clone is judged medium-sized (0.01 to 0.1%). V usage is TRBV28 and J usage is TRBJ1-5, with TRBD1 matching 8 bases. Trimming removed 6 bases from V and 15 bases from J; junction bases left unmatched: 13. This CDR3 has 13 residues. CDR1 and CDR2 (germline): MDHEN, SYDVKM. CDR3 sequence (DNA): TGTGCCAGCAGCCGATCAATGACAGGGGACTTGCATTTT. It specifies CASSRSMTGDLHF. Full variable domain (rest looked up from reference TRBV28 and TRBJ1-5): DVKVTQSSRYLVKRTGEKVFLECVQDMDHENMFWYRQDPGLGLRLIYFSYDVKMKEKGDIPEGYSVSREKKERFSLILESASTNQTSMYLCASSRSMTGDLHFGDGTRLSIL.

The rearrangement uses TRBV28 and TRBJ2-1, with 9 bases fitting TRBD1. J gave up 7 bases and V 5 bases, and 6 bases lay outside the gene matches. The germline gives CDR1 MDHEN, CDR2 SYDVKM. The CDR3 covers 14 residues. The CDR3, as DNA: TGTGCCAGCAGTCAAGACAGGGGGTGGAATGAGCAGTTCTTC. Its protein product is CASSQDRGWNEQFF.

The chain links TRBV11-1 to TRBJ2-7; tentative D call: TRBD2 (5 bases). With 5 bases removed from V and 6 bases from J, the gap between germline ends came to 17 bases. This CDR3 has 14 residues. The germline V gene has CDR1 SGHAT and CDR2 FQDESV (reference sequence). This CDR3 is CASSAGWSGLEQYF. The CDR3 bases are TGTGCCAGCAGCGCCGGATGGAGCGGACTCGAGCAGTACTTC. The whole variable domain, remainder taken from reference TRBV11-1 and TRBJ2-7, is EAEVAQSPRYKITEKSQAVAFWCDPISGHATLYWYRQILGQGPELLVQFQDESVVDDSQLPKDRFSAERLKGVDSTLKIQPAELGDSAMYLCASSAGWSGLEQYFGPGTRLTVT.

This clone is a singleton in its sample. This CDR3 is CASSEQGGETQYF. The CDR3 region has the DNA TGTGCCAGCAGTGAACAGGGTGGAGAGACCCAGTACTTC. The chain couples TRBV2 to TRBJ2-5; D might be TRBD1 (5 bases). This CDR3 is 13 amino acids long. Trimming stripped 2 bases from V and 4 bases from J, with 8 bases between. Germline loops: CDR1 SNHLY, CDR2 FYNNEI.

This chain joins TRBV19 and TRBJ1-2, with a tentative D call TRBD1 (6 bases). The CDR3 length is 17 residues. CDR1 LNHDA and CDR2 SQIVND come from the germline V gene (reference sequence). The V end was cut by 5 bases, the J end by 0 bases, with 19 bases between. The CDR3 DNA is TGTGCCAGTAGTTCCTCGGCCAGGGGACGTTCTAACTATGGCTACACCTTC. Protein product: CASSSSARGRSNYGYTF.

This chain's CDR3 is CASSALGGHNEQFF. Here the CDR3 DNA reads TGTGCCAGCAGTGCACTCGGGGGGCACAATGAGCAGTTCTTC. The rearrangement uses TRBV6-4 and TRBJ2-1, with D maybe TRBD2 (7 bases). The germline V and J ends were trimmed by 4 bases and 5 bases, with 12 bases remaining between them. In germline, CDR1 is MRHNA, CDR2 SNTAGT. The CDR3 loop spans 14 amino acids.

The chain recombines TRBV5-4 with TRBJ2-2, with D possibly being TRBD1 (6 bases). Trimming shortened V by 3 bases and J by 1 base, and 25 bases separated the two germline ends. This CDR3 contains 20 residues. The germline V gene has CDR1 SGHNT and CDR2 YYREEE (reference sequence). CDR3 bases: TGTGCCAGCAGCTCATTCTTACAGCCCCCCCACAGGGTGAACACCGGGGAGCTGTTTTTT. Protein product: CASSSFLQPPHRVNTGELFF.

The chain is built from TRBV28 and TRBJ2-3; 9 bases are a match to TRBD2. The V segment lost 4 bases and the J segment 3 bases; nucleotides outside the gene matches: 14. The CDR3 extends over 18 amino acids. Germline V gives CDR1 MDHEN, CDR2 SYDVKM. The CDR3 here is CASSYPGGSGRRTDTQYF. The DNA for the CDR3 is TGTGCCAGCAGTTACCCTGGAGGGAGCGGGAGGAGGACAGATACGCAGTATTTT.

This clone was picked up a small number of times. The chain couples TRBV15 to TRBJ2-3, with a possible D match to TRBD1 (6 bases). The CDR3 loop spans 16 amino acids. From germline, CDR1 is LNHNV and CDR2 YYDKDF (reference sequence). Trimming shortened V by 5 bases and J by 0 bases, and 15 bases separated the two germline ends. CDR3 region: CATSPYGTSSTDTQYF. The CDR3 nucleotides are TGTGCCACCAGCCCCTATGGGACATCTAGCACAGATACGCAGTATTTT.

The J gene is TRBJ1-2, the V gene TRBV6-5, with D unresolved. The CDR3 sequence is 16 residues long. Germline CDR1 and CDR2: MNHEY and SVGAGI. V lost 1 base and J lost 6, with 18 bases in between. The CDR3 DNA reads TGTGCCAGCAGTTACTACCCAGGTCGTTTTGTGAATGGCTACACCTTC. It is translated as CASSYYPGRFVNGYTF.

The chain combines TRBV7-9 with TRBJ2-1; TRBD2 agrees at 9 bases. Germline lookup yields CDR1 SEHNR and CDR2 FQNEAQ (reference sequence). The trim removed 5 bases at V and 6 bases at J, leaving 11 bases unmatched. CDR3 size: 16 residues. CDR3 residues: CASSPQGGRALNEQFF. CDR3 sequence (DNA): TGTGCCAGCAGCCCCCAGGGCGGGAGGGCCCTCAATGAGCAGTTCTTC.

This clone was seen more than once but under ten times. The junction differs from germline at one of its ends, possibly a read error. The CDR3 spells CASRGQGYQPQHF. CDR3 bases: TGTGCTAGCAGGGGACAGGGATATCAGCCCCAGCATTTT. The chain joins TRBV7-7 to TRBJ1-5; 9 positions agree with TRBD1. The CDR3 has 13 residues. In germline, CDR1 is SSHAT, CDR2 FNYEAQ (reference sequence).

The chain employs TRBV30 and TRBJ2-7, with 8 bases aligning to TRBD2. V gave up 0 bases and J gave up 2 bases; unmatched junction bases: 6. From germline, CDR1 is GTSNPN and CDR2 SVGIG (reference sequence). The CDR3 contains 15 residues. CDR3 sequence (DNA): TGTGCCTGGAGTGTAAGTCGGGGACTAGCCTACGAGCAGTACTTC. Its protein is CAWSVSRGLAYEQYF.

The J gene is TRBJ1-5, the V gene TRBV7-9; D is unclear. Germline CDR1 reads SEHNR; CDR2 reads FQNEAQ (reference sequence). This CDR3 is 12 amino acids long. Trimming cost V 5 bases and J 6 bases, with 8 bases left between them. The CDR3 here is CASSAAFQPQHF. CDR3 coding DNA: TGTGCCAGCAGCGCCGCATTTCAGCCCCAGCATTTT.

The J gene is TRBJ2-1, the V gene TRBV18, with 9 positions matching TRBD1. The CDR3 sequence is 17 residues long. The germline gives CDR1 KGHSH, CDR2 LQKENI. V shed 3 bases, J shed 1 base, and the junction held 7 bases outside the gene matches. The CDR3 reads CASSPNTGGISYNEQFF. As DNA, the CDR3 is TGTGCCAGCTCACCTAACACAGGGGGCATATCCTACAATGAGCAGTTCTTC.